This T cell receptor (beta chain) is drawn from a study of neurological immune-mediated disorders. The study, taken as a whole, reports: In HTLV-1-associated myelopathy, TCR clonal expansion was greatest, whereas multiple sclerosis had the least, falling below healthy controls.

Germline loops: CDR1 SQVTM, CDR2 ANQGSEA. There are 12 residues in the CDR3. Trimming took 1 base from V and 4 from J, leaving 6 bases between them. TCRdb reanalysed the 5' RACE reads using MiXCR and keeps one entry per CDR3 protein. The sample shows roughly 100,000 distinct CDR3 sequences, 3.5% of them seen only once. This clonotype was seen a handful of times. The antigen remains unidentified. Material for sequencing was PBMCs. This chain joins TRBV29-1 and TRBJ2-3; D uncertain. This TCR was sampled from a woman under 30 with multiple sclerosis. The chain's CDR3 is CSVEGSSDTQYF. CDR3 in DNA: TGCAGCGTTGAAGGAAGCTCAGATACGCAGTATTTT.